This TCR beta chain comes out of a study of chemoradiotherapy in HPV16-positive cancers. Study-wide context: A couple of HPV16-positive patients' cells yielded candidate HPV-specific clones and common motifs.

The length of the CDR3 is 15 residues. CDR1 is GTSNPN, CDR2 SVGIG, per germline (reference sequence). The V end was cut by 2 bases, the J end by 1 base, with 12 bases between. Samples were taken several times over chemoradiotherapy. Study-level results: Non-HPV-specific T cells did not expand in tumors during treatment, whereas candidate HPV-specific clones and E7-related motifs did. HPV-responsive T-cell expansion during chemoradiotherapy was linked to improved recurrence-free survival in HPV16-positive patients.

Remarks on this clone: Its specificity is unknown.

The data were produced by immunoSEQ multiplex PCR, yet TCRdb's version contains in-frame clones alone and is incomplete. Among several thousand clones listed, 85% to 95% were seen once. The gene calls are TRBV30 and TRBJ1-3; D remains unclear. The clonotype was recovered from a human donor with HPV-associated anogenital cancer. Sampling was conducted from a patient who underwent chemoradiotherapy. Written as DNA, the CDR3 is TGTGCCTGGAGTTCTTCTACCTTTTCTGGAAACACCATATATTTT. It codes for CAWSSSTFSGNTIYF. Supplemented by reference TRBV30 and TRBJ1-3, the full variable domain reads SQTIHQWPATLVQPVGSPLSLECTVEGTSNPNLYWYRQAAGRGLQLLFYSVGIGQISSEVPQNLSASRPQDRQFILSSKKLLLSDSGFYLCAWSSSTFSGNTIYFGEGSWLTVV.